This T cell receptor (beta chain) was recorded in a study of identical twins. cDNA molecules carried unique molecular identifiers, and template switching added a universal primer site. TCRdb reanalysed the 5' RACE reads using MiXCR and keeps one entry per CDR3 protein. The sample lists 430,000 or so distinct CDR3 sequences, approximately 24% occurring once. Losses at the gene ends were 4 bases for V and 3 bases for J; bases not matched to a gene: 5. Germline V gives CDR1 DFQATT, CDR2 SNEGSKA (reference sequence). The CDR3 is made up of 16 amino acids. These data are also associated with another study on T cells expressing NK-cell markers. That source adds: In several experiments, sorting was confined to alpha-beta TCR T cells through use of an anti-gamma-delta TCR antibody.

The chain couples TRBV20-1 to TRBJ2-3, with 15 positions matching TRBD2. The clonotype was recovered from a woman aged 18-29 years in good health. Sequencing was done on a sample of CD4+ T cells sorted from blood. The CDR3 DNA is TGCAGTGCTACCTCCGGGACTAGCGGGAGGACAGATACGCAGTATTTT. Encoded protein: CSATSGTSGRTDTQYF.